These 29 T cell receptor beta chains were all obtained from the same sample, sequenced in a study of Tregs in tolerant kidney transplant recipients. Sequencing was performed with immunoSEQ multiplex PCR; in TCRdb, only in-frame clones are kept and a portion is missing. The sample has 80,000 to 90,000 clones, roughly 92% seen once. Input material: CD8+ T cells from blood. The source is a human donor in good health.

V is TRBV6-1 and J is TRBJ2-1; the D gene is possibly TRBD1 (6 bases). CDR3 length: 15 residues. V shed 0 bases and J shed 3 bases, with 9 bases lying between them. CDR1 MNHNS and CDR2 SASEGT come from the germline V gene. Here the CDR3 DNA reads TGTGCCAGCAGTGAAGCCCACAGGGTCTACAATGAGCAGTTCTTC. This sequence encodes CASSEAHRVYNEQFF.

This clone was picked up one time. The chain links TRBV19 to TRBJ1-5; D is unresolved. Per the germline V gene, CDR1 is LNHDA and CDR2 is SQIVND (reference sequence). V lost 5 bases, J lost 1 base, and 18 bases lay in between. This CDR3 has 17 amino acids. The CDR3 loop is CASSPLMWVTSNQPQHF. The DNA for the CDR3 is TGTGCCAGTAGTCCCCTCATGTGGGTAACCAGCAATCAGCCCCAGCATTTT. Variable domain in full (rest from reference TRBV19 and TRBJ1-5): DGGITQSPKYLFRKEGQNVTLSCEQNLNHDAMYWYRQDPGQGLRLIYYSQIVNDFQKGDIAEGYSVSREKKESFPLTVTSAQKNPTAFYLCASSPLMWVTSNQPQHFGDGTRLSIL.

The CDR3 DNA sequence: TGTGCCAGCAGCGTAGAGGGCAGCTACGAGCAGTACTTC. Its protein product is CASSVEGSYEQYF. The chain combines TRBV9 with TRBJ2-7; no clear D gene. Germline V lookup: CDR1 SGDLS, CDR2 YYNGEE. Trimming removed 0 bases at V and 3 bases at J, with 7 bases between. The CDR3 covers 13 residues.

The chain links TRBV10-1 to TRBJ2-5, with D possibly being TRBD1 or TRBD2 (5 bases each). The J call is uncertain, as TRBJ2-7 better fits the DNA end. Per the germline V gene, CDR1 is WNHNN and CDR2 is SYGVQD (reference sequence). The CDR3 extends over 13 amino acids. The CDR3 here is CASGDGPPYEQYF. Written as DNA, the CDR3 is TGCGCCAGCGGGGACGGACCCCCCTACGAGCAGTACTTC.

The genes are TRBV18 and TRBJ1-4, with 11 bases matching TRBD1. V lost 6 bases and J lost 2; bases outside the gene matches: 5. Germline values: CDR1 KGHSH, CDR2 LQKENI. This CDR3 is 16 amino acids long. This CDR3 reads CASSPRDRGTNEKLFF. The DNA for the CDR3 is TGTGCCAGCTCGCCTCGGGACAGGGGGACTAATGAAAAACTGTTTTTT.

This sequence joins TRBV9 and TRBJ2-1; TRBD1 aligns across 10 bases. CDR1 SGDLS and CDR2 YYNGEE come from the germline V gene. This CDR3 spans 13 amino acids. Trimming took 4 bases from V and 8 from J; bases not matched to a gene: 3. DNA for the CDR3: TGTGCCAGCAGCTTCGGACAGGGGGATGAGCAGTTCTTC. It specifies CASSFGQGDEQFF.

V usage is TRBV4-1 and J usage is TRBJ1-2; D gene unclear. The V and J ends lost 3 bases and 8 bases respectively, with 13 bases between them. The CDR3 covers 13 residues. Germline V CDR1 and CDR2: MGHRA, YSYEKL. The CDR3: CASSQRPSEGYTF. CDR3 in DNA: TGCGCCAGCAGCCAGCGGCCATCAGAGGGCTACACCTTC.

The chain has TRBV5-4 and TRBJ2-7; 13 nucleotides agree with TRBD2. V shed 0 bases and J 2 bases; nucleotides not matched to a gene: 8. This CDR3 comprises 18 residues. Looked up from germline, CDR1 is SGHNT and CDR2 is YYREEE (reference sequence). CDR3 protein: CASSLDGLAGERTYEQYF. The CDR3 nucleotides are TGTGCCAGCAGCTTGGACGGACTAGCGGGAGAACGTACCTACGAGCAGTACTTC.

This clone has ten or more counts. This chain uses TRBV7-9 with TRBJ2-7; D is undetermined. The CDR3 is 15 residues long. Trimming took off 0 bases at V and 5 bases at J, with 14 bases between the two ends. Germline assignment: CDR1 SEHNR and CDR2 FQNEAQ (reference sequence). The CDR3 region is CASSLALGRIHEQYF. As DNA, the CDR3 is TGTGCCAGCAGCTTAGCGCTCGGCAGGATCCACGAGCAGTACTTC.

The rearrangement uses TRBV7-9 and TRBJ2-5; tentatively, D is TRBD1 (6 bases). V shed 4 bases and J shed 1 base, with 16 bases lying between them. This CDR3 contains 16 residues. Germline V gives CDR1 SEHNR, CDR2 FQNEAQ (reference sequence). CDR3 residues: CASSSRSTGIQETQYF. The CDR3 DNA reads TGTGCCAGCAGCTCCCGATCAACAGGGATCCAAGAGACCCAGTACTTC.

The V gene is TRBV6-6, the J gene TRBJ1-2, with D perhaps matching TRBD1 (6 bases). Between the trimmed V and J ends, which lost 5 bases and 7 bases, there was a span of 11 bases. The CDR3 extends over 12 amino acids. CDR1 and CDR2 from the germline V gene are MNHNY and SVGAGI (reference sequence). The CDR3 DNA reads as TGTGCCAGCAGTCCGCAGGGGCTTGGCTACACCTTC. It specifies CASSPQGLGYTF.

This chain connects TRBV7-9 to TRBJ2-3, with D hard to call. The CDR3 sequence is 13 residues long. Germline lookup yields CDR1 SEHNR and CDR2 FQNEAQ (reference sequence). V dropped 4 bases and J dropped 4 bases, with 9 bases sitting between them. The CDR3 here is CASSSVGADTQYF. The CDR3 DNA is TGTGCCAGCAGCTCCGTGGGCGCAGATACGCAGTATTTT.

The chain uses TRBV4-1 and TRBJ2-1, with 8 nucleotides matching TRBD2. Germline V lookup: CDR1 MGHRA, CDR2 YSYEKL. Trimming took 4 bases from V and 0 from J; bases not matched to a gene: 11. The CDR3 is 18 residues long. DNA of the CDR3: TGCGCCAGCAGCCCGCACGGGGGGGCCAAGAGCTCCTACAATGAGCAGTTCTTC. Translated: CASSPHGGAKSSYNEQFF.

Turning to this clone: One junction end disagrees with the germline gene, perhaps due to a read error. V usage is TRBV5-1 and J usage is TRBJ2-7; 8 bases align to TRBD1. The CDR3 has 13 amino acids. Germline CDR1 and CDR2: SGHRS and YFSETQ. CDR3 in amino acids: CVSVTGAFYEQYF. The CDR3 nucleotides read TGCGTCAGCGTGACAGGGGCCTTTTACGAGCAGTACTTC.

V usage is TRBV4-1 and J usage is TRBJ2-1; the D call may be TRBD1 or TRBD2 (5 bases each). Per the germline V gene, CDR1 is MGHRA and CDR2 is YSYEKL. This CDR3 has 15 amino acids. Deletions cut 0 bases from V and 0 bases from J, with 6 bases between. The CDR3 coding sequence is TGCGCCAGCAGCCAAGACGGGACCTCCTACAATGAGCAGTTCTTC. This codes for CASSQDGTSYNEQFF.

This chain links TRBV6-6 with TRBJ2-5, with 9 nucleotides matching TRBD2. CDR3 length: 16 amino acids. V trimming: 7 bases; J trimming: 5 bases; junction bases outside the gene matches: 14. The germline CDR1 and CDR2 sequences are MNHNY and SVGAGI (reference sequence). CDR3 nucleotides: TGTGCCAGCACCTACGCAGCGGGGGGATCAGGGGAGACCCAGTACTTC. It codes for CASTYAAGGSGETQYF.

The chain joins TRBV30 to TRBJ1-3, with D perhaps TRBD1 (5 bases). V lost 2 bases and J lost 4, with 12 bases in between. The germline V gene has CDR1 GTSNPN and CDR2 SVGIG (reference sequence). The CDR3 runs to 14 residues. The CDR3 is CAWSMGREGNTIYF. DNA of the CDR3: TGTGCCTGGAGTATGGGCAGGGAGGGAAACACCATATATTTT. Supplemented by reference TRBV30 and TRBJ1-3, the full variable domain reads SQTIHQWPATLVQPVGSPLSLECTVEGTSNPNLYWYRQAAGRGLQLLFYSVGIGQISSEVPQNLSASRPQDRQFILSSKKLLLSDSGFYLCAWSMGREGNTIYFGEGSWLTVV.

V gene TRBV7-6 combines with J gene TRBJ2-1; tentative D call: TRBD1 (7 bases). The CDR3 sequence is 20 residues long. Trimming took 0 bases from V and 8 from J, leaving 29 bases between them. The germline V gene encodes CDR1 SGHVS and CDR2 FNYEAQ. DNA of the CDR3: TGTGCCAGCAGCTTAGCGGGCGGGGACCTTCTACTCGACAGGGCCCATGAGCAGTTCTTC. Protein product: CASSLAGGDLLLDRAHEQFF. The full variable domain, in which reference TRBV7-6 and TRBJ2-1 provide the parts outside the CDR3, is GAGVSQSPRYKVTKRGQDVALRCDPISGHVSLYWYRQALGQGPEFLTYFNYEAQQDKSGLPNDRFSAERPEGSISTLTIQRTEQRDSAMYRCASSLAGGDLLLDRAHEQFFGPGTRLTVL.

The chain employs TRBV9 and TRBJ2-1, with D possibly being TRBD1 (7 bases). Trimming left V 4 bases short and J 4 bases short, with 18 bases between. This CDR3 spans 16 amino acids. CDR1 is SGDLS, CDR2 YYNGEE, per germline. CDR3 nucleotide sequence: TGTGCCAGCAGCTTCCCCCAGGGGGGAAATTACAATGAGCAGTTCTTC. It translates to CASSFPQGGNYNEQFF.

The genes are TRBV7-8 and TRBJ2-7; 9 bases align to TRBD1. V dropped 2 bases and J dropped 7; count of bases not matched to a gene: 15. The CDR3 is 17 residues long. Germline lookup yields CDR1 SGHVS and CDR2 FQNEAQ. The CDR3 region is CASSLPGAGTGHTEQYF. CDR3 bases: TGTGCCAGCAGCTTACCCGGGGCCGGGACAGGGCACACGGAGCAGTACTTC.

V usage is TRBV19 and J usage is TRBJ1-5; D is possibly TRBD1 (5 bases). Germline loops: CDR1 LNHDA, CDR2 SQIVND (reference sequence). The CDR3 runs to 13 residues. Between the trimmed V and J ends, which lost 2 bases and 6 bases, there was a span of 8 bases. CDR3 sequence reads: CASSIQGGQPQHF. As DNA, the CDR3 is TGTGCCAGTAGTATACAGGGCGGTCAGCCCCAGCATTTT.

This chain connects TRBV4-1 to TRBJ2-7, with D perhaps matching TRBD1 or TRBD2 (5 bases each). CDR3 length equals 14 residues. V lost 3 bases and J lost 4, with 13 bases in between. Germline assignment: CDR1 MGHRA and CDR2 YSYEKL. The CDR3 DNA reads as TGCGCCAGCAGCCAGGGGGACGGCCAGTACGAGCAGTACTTC. This codes for CASSQGDGQYEQYF.

The V gene is TRBV5-4, the J gene TRBJ2-5, with D perhaps matching TRBD2 (6 bases). Trimming took 0 bases from V and 0 from J, leaving 15 bases between them. In germline, CDR1 is SGHNT, CDR2 YYREEE (reference sequence). The CDR3 covers 17 residues. The CDR3 coding sequence is TGTGCCAGCAGCTTGGAAGGCGGGGCCCTGTACCAAGAGACCCAGTACTTC. It encodes CASSLEGGALYQETQYF.

The chain couples TRBV27 to TRBJ1-1; a weak D match, TRBD1 (5 bases). The CDR3 covers 14 residues. Trimming took off 2 bases at V and 5 bases at J, with 12 bases between the two ends. Germline V gene lookup returns CDR1 MNHEY and CDR2 SMNVEV (reference sequence). The CDR3 region is CASSLEGVGTEAFF. In DNA form, the CDR3 reads TGTGCCAGCAGTTTAGAAGGGGTGGGGACTGAAGCTTTCTTT.

This clone is a singleton in its sample. V gene TRBV7-6 combines with J gene TRBJ1-1, with TRBD1 matching over 9 bases. Germline V gene sequence: CDR1 SGHVS, CDR2 FNYEAQ. V shed 4 bases and J 3 bases; nucleotides not matched to a gene: 9. The CDR3 covers 16 residues. The CDR3 sequence is CASSSLQGASDTEAFF. CDR3 bases: TGTGCCAGCAGCTCACTACAGGGGGCTAGCGACACTGAAGCTTTCTTT.

This clone was picked up one time. The V and J genes are TRBV7-9 and TRBJ2-7; possibly TRBD1 for D (6 bases). The germline gives CDR1 SEHNR, CDR2 FQNEAQ (reference sequence). V was cut by 2 bases and J by 2 bases, with 10 bases left in between. The CDR3 loop spans 14 amino acids. DNA for the CDR3: TGTGCCAGCAGCTTACCTGAGGGGGCCTACGAGCAGTACTTC. It is translated as CASSLPEGAYEQYF.

V usage is TRBV29-1 and J usage is TRBJ1-3; weak D call: TRBD1 (6 bases). Trimming left V 3 bases short and J 8 bases short, with 11 bases between. The length of the CDR3 is 12 residues. CDR1 SQVTM and CDR2 ANQGSEA come from the germline V gene. CDR3: CSVDGGRDTIYF. DNA for the CDR3: TGCAGCGTTGATGGGGGGCGGGACACCATATATTTT. Together with reference TRBV29-1 and TRBJ1-3, the CDR3 gives the full variable domain: SAVISQKPSRDICQRGTSLTIQCQVDSQVTMMFWYRQQPGQSLTLIATANQGSEATYESGFVIDKFPISRPNLTFSTLTVSNMSPEDSSIYLCSVDGGRDTIYFGEGSWLTVV.

This chain links TRBV11-2 with TRBJ1-2, with 9 bases identical to TRBD1. The J segment lost 4 bases and the V segment lost 5 bases, leaving 5 bases of the junction unmatched. CDR1 SGHAT and CDR2 FQNNGV come from the germline V gene. This CDR3 has 14 residues. The CDR3 here is CASSPGTGFYGYTF. Written as DNA, the CDR3 is TGTGCCAGCAGCCCAGGGACAGGGTTCTATGGCTACACCTTC.

This chain links TRBV6-5 with TRBJ2-7; D gene uncertain. The CDR3 loop spans 12 amino acids. The V gene lost 10 bases and the J gene lost 0 bases, with 10 bases spanning the gap. Germline CDR1 and CDR2: MNHEY and SVGAGI. The CDR3 nucleotides are TGTGCCATCCGGCCCTCCTCCTACGAGCAGTACTTC. Translating gives CAIRPSSYEQYF.